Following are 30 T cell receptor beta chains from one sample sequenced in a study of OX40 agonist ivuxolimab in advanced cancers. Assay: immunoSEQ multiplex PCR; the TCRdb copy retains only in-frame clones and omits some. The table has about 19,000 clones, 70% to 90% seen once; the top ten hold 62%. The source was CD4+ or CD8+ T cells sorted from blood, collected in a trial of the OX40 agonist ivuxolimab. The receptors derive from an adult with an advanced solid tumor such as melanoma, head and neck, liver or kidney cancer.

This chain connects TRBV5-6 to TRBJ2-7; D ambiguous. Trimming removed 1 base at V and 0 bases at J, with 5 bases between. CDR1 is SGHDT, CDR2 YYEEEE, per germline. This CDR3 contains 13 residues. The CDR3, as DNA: TGTGCCAGCAGCTTGCGAGACTCCTACGAGCAGTACTTC. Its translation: CASSLRDSYEQYF.

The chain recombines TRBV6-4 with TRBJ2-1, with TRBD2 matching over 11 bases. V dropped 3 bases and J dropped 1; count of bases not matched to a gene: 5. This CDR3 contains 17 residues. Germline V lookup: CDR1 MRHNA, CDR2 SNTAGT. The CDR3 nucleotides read TGTGCCAGCAGTGAGACTAGCGGGACGGGATCCTACAATGAGCAGTTCTTC. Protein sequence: CASSETSGTGSYNEQFF.

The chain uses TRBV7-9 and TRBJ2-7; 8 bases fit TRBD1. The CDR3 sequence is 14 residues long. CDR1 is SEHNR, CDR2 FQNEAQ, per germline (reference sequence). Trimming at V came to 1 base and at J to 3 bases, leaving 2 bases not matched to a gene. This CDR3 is CASSLDGTGYEQYF. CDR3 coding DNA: TGTGCCAGCAGCTTAGACGGGACAGGCTACGAGCAGTACTTC.

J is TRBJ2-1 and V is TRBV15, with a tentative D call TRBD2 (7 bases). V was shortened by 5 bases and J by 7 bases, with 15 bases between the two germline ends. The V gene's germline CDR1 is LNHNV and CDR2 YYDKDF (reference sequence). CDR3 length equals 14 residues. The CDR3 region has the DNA TGTGCCACCAGCCAAGGGGGGGCGACGAATGAGCAGTTCTTC. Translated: CATSQGGATNEQFF.

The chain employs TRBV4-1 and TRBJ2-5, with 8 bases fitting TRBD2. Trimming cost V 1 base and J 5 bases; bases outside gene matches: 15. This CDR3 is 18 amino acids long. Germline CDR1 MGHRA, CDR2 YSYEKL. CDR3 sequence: CASSQVVWREEVGETQYF. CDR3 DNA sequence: TGCGCCAGCAGCCAAGTGGTTTGGCGGGAGGAGGTAGGGGAGACCCAGTACTTC.

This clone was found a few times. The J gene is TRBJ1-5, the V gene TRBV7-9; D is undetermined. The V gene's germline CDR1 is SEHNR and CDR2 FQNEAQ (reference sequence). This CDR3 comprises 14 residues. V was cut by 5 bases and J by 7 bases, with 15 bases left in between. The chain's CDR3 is CASSPKGSGQPQHF. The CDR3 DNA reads TGTGCCAGCAGCCCTAAGGGTTCGGGGCAGCCCCAGCATTTT. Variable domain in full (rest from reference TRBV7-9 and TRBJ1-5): DTGVSQNPRHKITKRGQNVTFRCDPISEHNRLYWYRQTLGQGPEFLTYFQNEAQLEKSRLLSDRFSAERPKGSFSTLEIQRTEQGDSAMYLCASSPKGSGQPQHFGDGTRLSIL.

The CDR3 region is CASSDRAGSGTDTQYF. As DNA, the CDR3 is TGTGCCAGCAGCGACCGAGCGGGGTCCGGGACAGATACGCAGTATTTT. This rearrangement joins TRBV9 to TRBJ2-3, with 7 nucleotides matching TRBD2. The CDR3 consists of 16 residues. V lost 3 bases and J lost 3; bases outside the gene matches: 10. Germline CDR1 and CDR2: SGDLS and YYNGEE.

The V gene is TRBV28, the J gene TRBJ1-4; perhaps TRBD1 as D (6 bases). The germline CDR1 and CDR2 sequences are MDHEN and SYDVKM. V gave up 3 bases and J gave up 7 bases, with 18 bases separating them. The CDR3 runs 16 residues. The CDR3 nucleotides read TGTGCCAGCAGTTTTGGATTGGGGGCGCCGGGTGAAAAACTGTTTTTT. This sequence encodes CASSFGLGAPGEKLFF. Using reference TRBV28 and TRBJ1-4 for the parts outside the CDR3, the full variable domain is DVKVTQSSRYLVKRTGEKVFLECVQDMDHENMFWYRQDPGLGLRLIYFSYDVKMKEKGDIPEGYSVSREKKERFSLILESASTNQTSMYLCASSFGLGAPGEKLFFGSGTQLSVL.

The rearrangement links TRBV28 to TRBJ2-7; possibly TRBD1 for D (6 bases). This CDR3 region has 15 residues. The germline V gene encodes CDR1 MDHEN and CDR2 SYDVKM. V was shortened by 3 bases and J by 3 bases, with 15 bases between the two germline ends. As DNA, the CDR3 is TGTGCCAGCAGTTTGCCCTTTGGGGACAACTACGAGCAGTACTTC. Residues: CASSLPFGDNYEQYF.

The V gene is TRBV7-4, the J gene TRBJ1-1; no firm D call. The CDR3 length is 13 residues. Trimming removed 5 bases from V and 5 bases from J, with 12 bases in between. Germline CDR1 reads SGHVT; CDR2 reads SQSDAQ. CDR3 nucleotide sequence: TGTGCCAGCAGCCCGGCTCAGCTAACTGAAGCTTTCTTT. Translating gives CASSPAQLTEAFF. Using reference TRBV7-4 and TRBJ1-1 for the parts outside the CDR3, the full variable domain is GAGVSQSPRYKVAKRGRDVALRCDSISGHVTLYWYRQTLGQGSEVLTYSQSDAQRDKSGRPSGRFSAERPERSVSTLKIQRTEQGDSAVYLCASSPAQLTEAFFGQGTRLTVV.

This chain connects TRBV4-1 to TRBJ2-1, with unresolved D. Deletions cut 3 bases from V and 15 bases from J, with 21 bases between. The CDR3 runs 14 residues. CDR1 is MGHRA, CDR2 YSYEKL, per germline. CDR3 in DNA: TGCGCCAGCAGCCACGTGGCCCCGACTGGTAGTTGGTTCTTC. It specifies CASSHVAPTGSWFF.

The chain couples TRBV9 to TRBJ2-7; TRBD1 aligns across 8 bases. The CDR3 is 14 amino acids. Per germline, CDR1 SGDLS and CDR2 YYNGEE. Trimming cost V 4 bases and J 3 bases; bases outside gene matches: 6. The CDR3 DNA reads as TGTGCCAGCAGCCCCCGGGACAGGAACTACGAGCAGTACTTC. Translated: CASSPRDRNYEQYF.

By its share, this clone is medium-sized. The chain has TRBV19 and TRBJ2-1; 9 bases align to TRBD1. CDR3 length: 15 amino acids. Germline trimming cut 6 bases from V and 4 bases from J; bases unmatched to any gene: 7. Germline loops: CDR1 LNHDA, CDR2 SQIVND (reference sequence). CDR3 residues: CASRPTGGAYNEQFF. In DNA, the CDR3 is TGTGCCAGTAGGCCTACAGGGGGCGCGTACAATGAGCAGTTCTTC.

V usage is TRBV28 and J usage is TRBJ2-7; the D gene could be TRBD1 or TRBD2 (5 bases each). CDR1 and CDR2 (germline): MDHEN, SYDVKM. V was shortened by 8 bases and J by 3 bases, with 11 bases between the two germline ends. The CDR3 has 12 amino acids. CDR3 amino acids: CASRDPSYEQYF. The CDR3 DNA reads TGTGCCAGCCGGGACCCGAGCTACGAGCAGTACTTC.

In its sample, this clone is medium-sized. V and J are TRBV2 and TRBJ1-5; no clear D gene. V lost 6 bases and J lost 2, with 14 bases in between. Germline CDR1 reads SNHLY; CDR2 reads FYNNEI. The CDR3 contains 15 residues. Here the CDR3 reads CASSPGPGGNQPQHF. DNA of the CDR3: TGTGCCAGCAGCCCAGGCCCTGGAGGCAATCAGCCCCAGCATTTT.

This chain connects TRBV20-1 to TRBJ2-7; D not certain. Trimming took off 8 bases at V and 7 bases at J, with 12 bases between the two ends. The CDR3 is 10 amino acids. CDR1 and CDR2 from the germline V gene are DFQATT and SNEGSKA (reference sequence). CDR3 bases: TGCAGTACCCCCGTGGGGGAGCAGTACTTC. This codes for CSTPVGEQYF.

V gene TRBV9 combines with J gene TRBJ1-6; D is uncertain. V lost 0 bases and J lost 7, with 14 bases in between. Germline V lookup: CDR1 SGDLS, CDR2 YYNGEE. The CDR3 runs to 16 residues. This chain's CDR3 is CASSVEGGLENSPLHF. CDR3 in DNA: TGTGCCAGCAGCGTAGAGGGAGGACTCGAGAATTCACCCCTCCACTTT.

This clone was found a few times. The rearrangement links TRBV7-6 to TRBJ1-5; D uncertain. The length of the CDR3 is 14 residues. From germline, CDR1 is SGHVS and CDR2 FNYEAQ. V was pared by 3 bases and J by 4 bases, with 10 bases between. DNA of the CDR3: TGTGCCAGCAGCTTGACCCCGGGGAATCAGCCCCAGCATTTT. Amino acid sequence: CASSLTPGNQPQHF.

The CDR3 DNA follows: TGTGCCAGCAAAGCGGGAGCGATCTCCTACGAGCAGTACTTC. This gives the protein CASKAGAISYEQYF. The chain uses TRBV6-5 and TRBJ2-7; the match to TRBD2 covers 8 bases. This CDR3 has 14 amino acids. The germline V gene has CDR1 MNHEY and CDR2 SVGAGI. The V gene end was trimmed by 7 bases and the J gene end by 0 bases; junction bases not matched to a gene: 5.

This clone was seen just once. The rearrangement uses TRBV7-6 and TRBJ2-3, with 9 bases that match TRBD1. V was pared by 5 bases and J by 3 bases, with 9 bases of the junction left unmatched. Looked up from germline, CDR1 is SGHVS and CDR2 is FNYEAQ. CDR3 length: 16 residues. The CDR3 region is CASSAWDREGTDTQYF. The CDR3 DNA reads TGTGCCAGCAGCGCCTGGGACAGGGAGGGGACAGATACGCAGTATTTT.

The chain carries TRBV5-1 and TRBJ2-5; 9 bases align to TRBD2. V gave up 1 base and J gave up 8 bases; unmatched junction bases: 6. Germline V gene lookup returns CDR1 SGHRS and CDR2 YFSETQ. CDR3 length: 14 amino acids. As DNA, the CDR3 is TGCGCCAGCAGCTTGCTCTGGACTAGCGACACCCAGTACTTC. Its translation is CASSLLWTSDTQYF.

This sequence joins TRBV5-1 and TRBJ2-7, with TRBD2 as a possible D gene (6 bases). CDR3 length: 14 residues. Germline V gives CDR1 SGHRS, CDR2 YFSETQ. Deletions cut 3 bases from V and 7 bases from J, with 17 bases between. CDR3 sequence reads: CASSSFGSLWEQYF. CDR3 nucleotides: TGCGCCAGCAGCTCTTTCGGGAGCTTGTGGGAGCAGTACTTC.

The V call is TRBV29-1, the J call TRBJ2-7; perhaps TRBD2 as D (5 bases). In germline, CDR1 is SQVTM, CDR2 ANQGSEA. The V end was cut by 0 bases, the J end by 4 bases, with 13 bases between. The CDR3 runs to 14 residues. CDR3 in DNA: TGCAGCGTTGAAGAGGTGGCGGGCAGTTACGAGCAGTACTTC. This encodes CSVEEVAGSYEQYF.

The CDR3 nucleotides read TGTGCCAGCAGTGAATACAGGGTACCTGGCTACACCTTC. Protein: CASSEYRVPGYTF. The V call is TRBV25-1, the J call TRBJ1-2; D might be TRBD1 (5 bases). Germline CDR1 MGHDK, CDR2 SYGVNS. V lost 0 bases and J 7 bases, leaving 9 bases between the germline ends. This CDR3 comprises 13 residues.

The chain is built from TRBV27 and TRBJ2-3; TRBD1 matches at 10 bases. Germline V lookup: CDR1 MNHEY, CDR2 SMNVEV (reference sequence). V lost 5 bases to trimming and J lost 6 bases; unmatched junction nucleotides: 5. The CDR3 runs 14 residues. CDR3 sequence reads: CASSQRQGADTQYF. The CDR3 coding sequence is TGTGCCAGCAGTCAACGACAGGGGGCGGATACGCAGTATTTT.

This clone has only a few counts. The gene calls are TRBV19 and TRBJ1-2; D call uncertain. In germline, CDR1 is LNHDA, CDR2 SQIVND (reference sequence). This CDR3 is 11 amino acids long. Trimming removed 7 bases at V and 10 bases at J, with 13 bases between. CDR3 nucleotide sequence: TGTGCCAGTACCGACGGATTACTCTACACCTTC. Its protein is CASTDGLLYTF.

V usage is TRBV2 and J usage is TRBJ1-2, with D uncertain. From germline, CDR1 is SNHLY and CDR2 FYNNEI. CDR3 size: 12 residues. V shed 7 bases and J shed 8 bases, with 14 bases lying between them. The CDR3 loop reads CASIGSEEGYTF. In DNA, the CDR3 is TGTGCCAGCATTGGCAGCGAGGAGGGCTACACCTTC.

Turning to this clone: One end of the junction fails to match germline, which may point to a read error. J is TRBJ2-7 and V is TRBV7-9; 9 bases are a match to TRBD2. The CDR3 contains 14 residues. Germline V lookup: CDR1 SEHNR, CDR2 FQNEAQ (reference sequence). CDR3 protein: CASSPPSGEYGQYF. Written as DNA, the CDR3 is TGTGCCAGCAGCCCCCCTAGCGGGGAGTACGGGCAGTACTTC.

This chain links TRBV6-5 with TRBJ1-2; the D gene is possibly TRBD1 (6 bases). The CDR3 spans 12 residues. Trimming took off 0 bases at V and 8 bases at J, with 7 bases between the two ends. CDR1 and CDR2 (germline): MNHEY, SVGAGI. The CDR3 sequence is CASSYSRGGYTF. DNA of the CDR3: TGTGCCAGCAGTTACTCGAGGGGGGGCTACACCTTC.

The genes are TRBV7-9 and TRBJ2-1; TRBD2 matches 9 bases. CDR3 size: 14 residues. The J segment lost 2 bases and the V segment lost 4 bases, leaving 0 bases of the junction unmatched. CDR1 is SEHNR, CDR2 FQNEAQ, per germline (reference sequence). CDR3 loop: CASSSSGTYNEQFF. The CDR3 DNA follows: TGTGCCAGCAGCTCTAGCGGGACCTACAATGAGCAGTTCTTC. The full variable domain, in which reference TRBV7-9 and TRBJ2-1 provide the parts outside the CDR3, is DTGVSQNPRHKITKRGQNVTFRCDPISEHNRLYWYRQTLGQGPEFLTYFQNEAQLEKSRLLSDRFSAERPKGSFSTLEIQRTEQGDSAMYLCASSSSGTYNEQFFGPGTRLTVL.